This T cell receptor (beta chain) originates from a study of CD8+ T cells in alopecia areata. Turning to the study itself: Percentage of affected scalp area was the basis on which treated patients' severity was scored. Broader study findings: Clonality in lesional scalp, especially alopecia totalis/universalis, exceeded that of normal scalp.

RNA, once extracted, was reverse transcribed into cDNA for use as the sequencing template. Method: immunoSEQ multiplex PCR; TCRdb's copy keeps in-frame clones and lacks some. The sample lists some 160,000 clones; roughly 65% were seen once. Treatment reported: oral pan-JAK inhibitor, 5-10 mg twice daily. Lesional scalp punch biopsies and peripheral blood came from alopecia areata patients. Turning to this clone: Its antigen is not identified.

The V and J ends lost 3 bases and 6 bases respectively, with 14 bases between them. Germline V gene lookup returns CDR1 SGHAT and CDR2 FQNNGV. The CDR3 spans 15 residues. The material sequenced was CD4+ T cells sorted from blood, taken at week 4, from a patient treated with tofacitinib. This receptor was obtained from a human donor with alopecia areata. The chain carries TRBV11-2 and TRBJ2-2; the D gene is possibly TRBD1 (5 bases). The CDR3 sequence: CASSLVKGWSGELFF. The CDR3 DNA sequence: TGTGCCAGCAGCTTGGTGAAGGGGTGGTCCGGGGAGCTGTTTTTT.